This TCR beta chain derives from a study of blood T cell repertoires in COVID-19. Authors' analysis steps: Estimated nucleated cell counts came from reference gene primer amplification. TCRdb's table, derived via immunoSEQ multiplex PCR, lists solely in-frame clones and lacks some. V and J calls and clone size are as listed in that table; D and trimming were resolved from the DNA. Altogether 250,000 to 350,000 clones are present, approximately 89% being singletons, with the ten largest covering about 7%. What was sequenced was peripheral blood. This TCR was sampled from a woman aged 25 to 39 who had recovered from COVID-19.

The DNA of the CDR3 is TGTGCCAGCAGCGCGGACAGGGCGAGGCCTGAAGCTTTCTTT. It codes for CASSADRARPEAFF. The V and J genes are TRBV6-2 or TRBV6-3 and TRBJ1-1; TRBD1 matches at 8 bases. Germline trimming cut 6 bases from V and 6 bases from J; bases unmatched to any gene: 9. Per germline, CDR1 MNHEY and CDR2 SVGEGT. The CDR3 length is 14 residues.